A selection of T cell receptor beta chains follows, all from one sample in a study of cytotoxic CD8 clonotypes in ibrutinib-treated CLL. Profiling relied on immunoSEQ multiplex PCR, and the TCRdb table lists in-frame clones only, not all of them. This sample has over 140,000 clones, with more than 70% found just once. The sequencing here drew on PBMCs, taken after 36 months of ibrutinib treatment. These receptors came from a human donor with chronic lymphocytic leukemia. CDR3s include the opening cysteine and the closing phenylalanine or tryptophan. Fields, in order: D gene, J gene, clone size, CDR3 length, V gene, CDR3 DNA, CDR3 protein. A D gene is named only where the DNA matches it firmly. Not every row has a clone size; where given, it reads once, few, many or a size class.

d_call: .; j_call: TRBJ1-5; clone_size: .; cdr3_length: 15; v_call: TRBV9; cdr3_nt: TGTGCCAGCAGCGAGTCGGCAGGGCGCAATCAGCCCCAGCATTTT; cdr3_aa: CASSESAGRNQPQHF
d_call: .; j_call: TRBJ1-3; clone_size: .; cdr3_length: 13; v_call: TRBV13; cdr3_nt: TGTGCCAGCAGCTTAGGTTCTGGAAACACCATATATTTT; cdr3_aa: CASSLGSGNTIYF
d_call: .; j_call: TRBJ1-2; clone_size: .; cdr3_length: 15; v_call: TRBV5-4; cdr3_nt: TGTGCCAGCAGCCCTTACAGTGGTGGAAGCTATGGCTACACCTTC; cdr3_aa: CASSPYSGGSYGYTF
d_call: TRBD1; j_call: TRBJ1-2; clone_size: few; cdr3_length: 14; v_call: TRBV28; cdr3_nt: TGTGCCAGCAGTCTTCAACAGGGGGCTTTTGGCTACACCTTC; cdr3_aa: CASSLQQGAFGYTF
d_call: .; j_call: TRBJ1-1; clone_size: .; cdr3_length: 14; v_call: TRBV11-2; cdr3_nt: TGTGCCAGCAGCTTAGGGTTTTGGAACACTGAAGCTTTCTTT; cdr3_aa: CASSLGFWNTEAFF
d_call: .; j_call: TRBJ1-5; clone_size: .; cdr3_length: 14; v_call: TRBV5-1; cdr3_nt: TGCGCCAGCAGCTTGTGGGGGGAGGATCAGCCCCAGCATTTT; cdr3_aa: CASSLWGEDQPQHF
d_call: TRBD1; j_call: TRBJ2-5; clone_size: .; cdr3_length: 15; v_call: TRBV18; cdr3_nt: TGTGCCAGCTCACCGAGACAGGGGGATGGAGAGACCCAGTACTTC; cdr3_aa: CASSPRQGDGETQYF
d_call: .; j_call: TRBJ1-3; clone_size: once; cdr3_length: 14; v_call: TRBV6-5; cdr3_nt: TGTGCCAGCAGGGACACTATTACTGGAAACACCATATATTTT; cdr3_aa: CASRDTITGNTIYF
d_call: .; j_call: TRBJ2-2; clone_size: .; cdr3_length: 15; v_call: TRBV6-5; cdr3_nt: TGTGCCAGCAGTCCAGAGAGGAGGTACACCGGGGAGCTGTTTTTT; cdr3_aa: CASSPERRYTGELFF
d_call: TRBD1; j_call: TRBJ2-5; clone_size: .; cdr3_length: 16; v_call: TRBV5-6; cdr3_nt: TGTGCCAGCAGCCCTGATGGAACAGGGGGCGGGGAGACCCAGTACTTC; cdr3_aa: CASSPDGTGGGETQYF
d_call: .; j_call: TRBJ2-7; clone_size: .; cdr3_length: 14; v_call: TRBV25-1; cdr3_nt: TGTGCCAGCACCCCCCCCGGAAGACTCTACGAGCAGTACTTC; cdr3_aa: CASTPPGRLYEQYF
d_call: .; j_call: TRBJ1-5; clone_size: few; cdr3_length: 16; v_call: TRBV14; cdr3_nt: TGTGCCAGCAGCCTGGGGGGTACAGGGAACAATCAGCCCCAGCATTTT; cdr3_aa: CASSLGGTGNNQPQHF
d_call: .; j_call: TRBJ1-3; clone_size: .; cdr3_length: 14; v_call: TRBV28; cdr3_nt: TGTGCCAGCAGTTCCACAGGGAACGGAAACACCATATATTTT; cdr3_aa: CASSSTGNGNTIYF
d_call: TRBD1; j_call: TRBJ1-2; clone_size: few; cdr3_length: 16; v_call: TRBV5-1; cdr3_nt: TGCGCCAGCAGCTTGACGCCGGGACAGGGAATGTTCGGCTACACCTTC; cdr3_aa: CASSLTPGQGMFGYTF
d_call: TRBD1; j_call: TRBJ1-1; clone_size: .; cdr3_length: 13; v_call: TRBV5-4; cdr3_nt: TGTGCCAGCAGCAGACAGGGAGGCACTGAAGCTTTCTTT; cdr3_aa: CASSRQGGTEAFF
d_call: TRBD1; j_call: TRBJ2-7; clone_size: .; cdr3_length: 14; v_call: TRBV5-1; cdr3_nt: TGCGCCAGCAGCTTGCGTGGGACAGAGGCCGAGCAGTACTTC; cdr3_aa: CASSLRGTEAEQYF